This passage covers 19 T cell receptor beta chains from one sample sequenced in a study of early T cells in non-severe SARS-CoV-2 infection. TCRdb re-analysed the 5' RACE reads in MiXCR, keeping a single row per CDR3 protein. The table records approximately 9,100 distinct CDR3 sequences, 4% to 5.5% of them present only once. Sequenced sample: whole blood. The receptors were gathered from an adult who was a healthcare worker with PCR-confirmed SARS-CoV-2 infection or an uninfected control (not recorded which).

In its sample, this clonotype is medium-sized (0.01 to 0.1%). V and J are TRBV20-1 and TRBJ2-1; TRBD1 matches at 12 bases. Germline values: CDR1 DFQATT, CDR2 SNEGSKA (reference sequence). The CDR3 is 15 amino acids. Trimming removed 0 bases from V and 8 bases from J; junction bases left unmatched: 5. The CDR3 DNA is TGCAGTGCTAGAGATGGGACAGGGGGCTTGGATGAGCAGTTCTTC. This translates into CSARDGTGGLDEQFF.

This clonotype was seen many times. The rearrangement joins TRBV2 to TRBJ1-4; D is uncertain. Between the trimmed V and J ends, which lost 5 bases and 5 bases, there was a span of 15 bases. This CDR3 spans 15 amino acids. Germline V gene lookup returns CDR1 SNHLY and CDR2 FYNNEI. CDR3 nucleotide sequence: TGTGCCAGCAGTCGGACGACCCGTGGGAATGAAAAACTGTTTTTT. This gives the protein CASSRTTRGNEKLFF. Full variable domain (missing parts from reference TRBV2 and TRBJ1-4): EPEVTQTPSHQVTQMGQEVILRCVPISNHLYFYWYRQILGQKVEFLVSFYNNEISEKSEIFDDQFSVERPDGSNFTLKIRSTKLEDSAMYFCASSRTTRGNEKLFFGSGTQLSVL.

This clonotype was observed at least ten times. This chain links TRBV20-1 with TRBJ1-5, with a weak D call TRBD1 (5 bases). CDR1 and CDR2 (germline): DFQATT, SNEGSKA (reference sequence). The ends were cut back, 5 bases at V and 5 bases at J, with 13 bases in the middle. This CDR3 is 13 amino acids long. In DNA form, the CDR3 reads TGCAGTGCTGGGGGGAAGGGCCATCAGCCCCAGCATTTT. Its protein is CSAGGKGHQPQHF.

This clonotype was found many times. The chain has TRBV2 and TRBJ1-1; no definite D call. With 6 bases removed from V and 2 bases from J, the gap between germline ends came to 10 bases. The CDR3 is made up of 13 amino acids. Germline V gene sequence: CDR1 SNHLY, CDR2 FYNNEI. Here the CDR3 DNA reads TGTGCCAGCAGAGCGGGGTTCAACACTGAAGCTTTCTTT. This encodes CASRAGFNTEAFF.

By share, this clonotype counts as medium-sized (0.01 to 0.1%). The V and J genes are TRBV20-1 and TRBJ2-1; 8 bases match TRBD2. Per the germline V gene, CDR1 is DFQATT and CDR2 is SNEGSKA (reference sequence). Unmatched junction bases numbered 4, after V lost 6 bases and J lost 3 bases. CDR3 length: 13 amino acids. The CDR3 DNA reads as TGCAGTGCCCGGGAGGGTAGCTACAATGAGCAGTTCTTC. It encodes CSAREGSYNEQFF.

In its sample, this clonotype was seen many times. V and J are TRBV7-2 and TRBJ2-2, with 8 bases lining up with TRBD2. Per the germline V gene, CDR1 is SGHTA and CDR2 is FQGNSA. The ends lost 5 bases at V and 4 bases at J; junction bases unmatched: 9. The CDR3 runs to 16 residues. The CDR3 DNA follows: TGTGCCAGCAGCCCCGGGACTAGTTCGTTCACCGGGGAGCTGTTTTTT. It codes for CASSPGTSSFTGELFF.

Judged by abundance, this clonotype is medium-sized. V is TRBV19 and J is TRBJ2-7, with 9 bases lining up with TRBD1. Germline CDR1 and CDR2: LNHDA and SQIVND (reference sequence). The junction had 4 bases not matched to a gene; V was cut back by 4 bases and J by 6 bases. The CDR3 covers 13 residues. This chain's CDR3 is CASSTDRGSEQYF. The CDR3 nucleotides read TGTGCCAGTAGTACGGACAGGGGCTCCGAGCAGTACTTC.

In its sample, this clonotype was seen many times. The genes are TRBV10-3 and TRBJ2-7; D unclear. The CDR3 runs 12 residues. The germline gives CDR1 ENHRY, CDR2 SYGVKD. V was shortened by 6 bases and J by 3 bases, with 9 bases between the two germline ends. This CDR3 is CAISSYSYEQYF. CDR3 nucleotides: TGTGCCATCAGCTCGTACAGCTACGAGCAGTACTTC.

This clonotype was detected a few times. The chain uses TRBV19 and TRBJ2-1; TRBD1 matches at 9 bases. Unmatched junction bases numbered 5, after V lost 8 bases and J lost 3 bases. The CDR3 has 14 amino acids. CDR1 and CDR2 from the germline V gene are LNHDA and SQIVND (reference sequence). The DNA for the CDR3 is TGTGCCAGTCAACTGGGACAGGGCTACAATGAGCAGTTCTTC. Protein: CASQLGQGYNEQFF.

This clonotype was detected ten times or more. The chain carries TRBV12-3 or TRBV12-4 and TRBJ2-7; the match to TRBD2 covers 11 bases. V shed 3 bases and J 5 bases; nucleotides not matched to a gene: 6. This CDR3 comprises 15 residues. The DNA for the CDR3 is TGTGCCAGCAGTTTTAGGACTAGCGGGTCCAACGAGCAGTACTTC. This translates into CASSFRTSGSNEQYF.

By its share, this clonotype is medium-sized. The genes are TRBV29-1 and TRBJ2-4; possibly TRBD1 for D (5 bases). The CDR3 contains 14 residues. Trimming stripped 4 bases from V and 1 base from J, with 11 bases between. Germline assignment: CDR1 SQVTM and CDR2 ANQGSEA. The chain's CDR3 is CSVGSQGAKNIQYF. CDR3 nucleotide sequence: TGCAGCGTTGGAAGCCAGGGTGCCAAAAACATTCAGTACTTC.

This clonotype is classed as medium-sized. The CDR3 region has the DNA TGCAGTGCCCCGGATACAGTTGGATATACGGGAGACACTGAAGCTTTCTTT. Amino acids: CSAPDTVGYTGDTEAFF. This chain connects TRBV20-1 to TRBJ1-1; D gene ambiguous. CDR1 is DFQATT, CDR2 SNEGSKA, per germline (reference sequence). The CDR3 consists of 17 residues. Between the trimmed V and J ends, which lost 6 bases and 3 bases, there was a span of 26 bases.

By share of the sample, this clonotype is medium-sized. The chain joins TRBV12-3 or TRBV12-4 to TRBJ2-7; 7 positions match TRBD2. The CDR3 spans 15 residues. Losses at the gene ends were 5 bases for V and 4 bases for J; bases not matched to a gene: 11. CDR3 nucleotides: TGTGCCAGCAGTCCGACCTCCGGGACTACTTACGAGCAGTACTTC. This encodes CASSPTSGTTYEQYF.

This clonotype ranks as medium-sized. The gene calls are TRBV25-1 and TRBJ1-1; 9 nucleotides agree with TRBD1. Germline loops: CDR1 MGHDK, CDR2 SYGVNS. The CDR3 is 15 residues long. The J segment lost 4 bases and the V segment lost 3 bases, leaving 6 bases of the junction unmatched. The DNA of the CDR3 is TGTGCCAGCAGTGACAACAGGGGGCCGGGCACTGAAGCTTTCTTT. The encoded protein is CASSDNRGPGTEAFF. The whole variable domain, remainder taken from reference TRBV25-1 and TRBJ1-1, is EADIYQTPRYLVIGTGKKITLECSQTMGHDKMYWYQQDPGMELHLIHYSYGVNSTEKGDLSSESTVSRIRTEHFPLTLESARPSHTSQYLCASSDNRGPGTEAFFGQGTRLTVV.

There are a few counts of this clonotype. J is TRBJ1-5 and V is TRBV5-1; D gene uncertain. The CDR3 totals 15 residues. V was cut by 0 bases and J by 5 bases, with 12 bases left in between. Germline CDR1 SGHRS, CDR2 YFSETQ. The CDR3 sequence: CASSLGASLDQPQHF. The CDR3 DNA reads as TGCGCCAGCAGCTTGGGGGCCTCGCTAGATCAGCCCCAGCATTTT. The full variable domain, its missing parts supplied by reference TRBV5-1 and TRBJ1-5, is KAGVTQTPRYLIKTRGQQVTLSCSPISGHRSVSWYQQTPGQGLQFLFEYFSETQRNKGNFPGRFSGRQFSNSRSEMNVSTLELGDSALYLCASSLGASLDQPQHFGDGTRLSIL.

In its sample, this clonotype was seen many times. This rearrangement joins TRBV30 to TRBJ2-7, with D perhaps matching TRBD1 (5 bases). CDR1 is GTSNPN, CDR2 SVGIG, per germline (reference sequence). The V end lost 1 base, the J end lost 1 base, and 5 bases lay between the germline ends. The CDR3 is 12 residues long. The CDR3 DNA reads as TGTGCCTGGAGTGGACAGTCCTACGAGCAGTACTTC. Translated: CAWSGQSYEQYF.

This clonotype came up many times. The chain combines TRBV27 with TRBJ1-4, with a possible D match to TRBD1 (6 bases). Per the germline V gene, CDR1 is MNHEY and CDR2 is SMNVEV (reference sequence). V shed 4 bases and J shed 5 bases, with 11 bases lying between them. This CDR3 spans 14 amino acids. The CDR3 DNA is TGTGCCAGCAGTTACAGGGTGGAGAATGAAAAACTGTTTTTT. This encodes CASSYRVENEKLFF. Variable domain in full (rest from reference TRBV27 and TRBJ1-4): EAQVTQNPRYLITVTGKKLTVTCSQNMNHEYMSWYRQDPGLGLRQIYYSMNVEVTDKGDVPEGYKVSRKEKRNFPLILESPSPNQTSLYFCASSYRVENEKLFFGSGTQLSVL.

The rearrangement links TRBV6-5 to TRBJ2-1, with 9 bases fitting TRBD2. This CDR3 spans 16 amino acids. CDR1 MNHEY and CDR2 SVGAGI come from the germline V gene. With V trimmed by 5 bases and J by 0 bases, 5 bases remained unmatched. This CDR3 reads CASSRGLASSYNEQFF. DNA for the CDR3: TGTGCCAGCAGTCGGGGACTAGCAAGCTCCTACAATGAGCAGTTCTTC.

This clonotype was counted many times. The chain combines TRBV19 with TRBJ2-1; D not certain. Germline assignment: CDR1 LNHDA and CDR2 SQIVND (reference sequence). The CDR3 totals 13 residues. Between the trimmed V and J ends, which lost 9 bases and 1 base, there was a span of 10 bases. CDR3 sequence: CASSLRSYNEQFF. The CDR3 DNA reads as TGTGCCAGCTCGCTACGGTCCTACAATGAGCAGTTCTTC.